This TCR beta chain was recorded in a study of metastatic and nonmetastatic thyroid tumors. Across the study: Both malignant and benign thyroid patients supplied peripheral blood and tumor or nodule tissue samples, across which the repertoires of these patients were then compared.

The V and J ends lost 6 bases and 4 bases respectively, with 16 bases between them. The CDR3 is made up of 14 amino acids. Germline V gene data show CDR1 as MNHNS and CDR2 as SASEGT. The sample holds many counts of this clone. MiXCR was used by TCRdb to re-call the PCR reads. There are around 40,000 clones in the sample; roughly 15% occur only once, and 5% to 7.5% lies in the top ten. No treatment had been given to any patient before thyroid surgery. The J gene is TRBJ2-7, the V gene TRBV6-1; no reliable D call. The clonotype comes from a male donor with papillary thyroid cancer or a benign thyroid nodule (not recorded which). Some clones in this sample may be carry-over from other donors' samples. Sequenced: blood. The CDR3 sequence: CASSPSPGSYEQYF. The DNA for the CDR3 is TGTGCCAGCAGCCCCAGCCCAGGTTCATACGAGCAGTACTTC.